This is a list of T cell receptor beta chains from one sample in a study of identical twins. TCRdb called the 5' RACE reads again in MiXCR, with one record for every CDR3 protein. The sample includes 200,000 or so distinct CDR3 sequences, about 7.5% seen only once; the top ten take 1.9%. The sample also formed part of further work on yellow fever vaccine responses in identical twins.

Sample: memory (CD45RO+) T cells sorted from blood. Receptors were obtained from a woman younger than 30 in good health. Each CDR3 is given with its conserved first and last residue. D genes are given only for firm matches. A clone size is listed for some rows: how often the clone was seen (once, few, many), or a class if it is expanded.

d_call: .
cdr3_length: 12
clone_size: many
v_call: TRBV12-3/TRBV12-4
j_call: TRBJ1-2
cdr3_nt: TGTGCCAGCAGTCGCCGGGGATCTGGCTACACCTTC
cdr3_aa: CASSRRGSGYTF

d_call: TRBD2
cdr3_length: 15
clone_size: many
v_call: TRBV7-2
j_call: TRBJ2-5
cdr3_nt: TGTGCCAGCAGCCACCAGCGGGGAAGGAGGGAGACCCAGTACTTC
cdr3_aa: CASSHQRGRRETQYF

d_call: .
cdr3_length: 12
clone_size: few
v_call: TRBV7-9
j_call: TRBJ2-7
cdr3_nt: TGTGCCAGCAGCGAGGCGTCCTACGAGCAGTACTTC
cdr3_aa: CASSEASYEQYF

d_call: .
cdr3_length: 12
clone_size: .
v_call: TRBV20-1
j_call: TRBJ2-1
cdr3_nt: TGCAGTGCTAGAGGTATCGCCAATGAGCAGTTCTTC
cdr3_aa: CSARGIANEQFF

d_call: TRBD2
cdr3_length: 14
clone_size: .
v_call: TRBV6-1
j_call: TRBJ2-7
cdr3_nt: TGTGCCAGCAGACCCGGGACTAGTTACTACGAGCAGTACTTC
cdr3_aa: CASRPGTSYYEQYF

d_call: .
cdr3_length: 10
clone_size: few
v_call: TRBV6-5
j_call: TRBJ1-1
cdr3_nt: TGTGCCGGCCAGGAGATTGAAGCTTTCTTT
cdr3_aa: CAGQEIEAFF

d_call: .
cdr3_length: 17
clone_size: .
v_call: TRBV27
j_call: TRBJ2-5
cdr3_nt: TGTGCCAGCACCCGGACACTATCCACTCTCGGACGGGGGACCCAGTACTTC
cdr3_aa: CASTRTLSTLGRGTQYF

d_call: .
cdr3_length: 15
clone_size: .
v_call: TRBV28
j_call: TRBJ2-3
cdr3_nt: TGTGCCAGCAGTACCCTCGGTGGTGGCACAGATACGCAGTATTTT
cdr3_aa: CASSTLGGGTDTQYF

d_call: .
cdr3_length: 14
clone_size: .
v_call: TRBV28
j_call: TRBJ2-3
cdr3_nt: TGTGCCTCACGCCACGGGCTCGACACAGATACGCAGTATTTT
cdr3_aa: CASRHGLDTDTQYF

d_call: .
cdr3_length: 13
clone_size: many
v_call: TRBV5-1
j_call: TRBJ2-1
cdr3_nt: TGCGCCAGCAGCTTGAACCTCGACAATGAGCAGTTCTTC
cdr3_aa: CASSLNLDNEQFF

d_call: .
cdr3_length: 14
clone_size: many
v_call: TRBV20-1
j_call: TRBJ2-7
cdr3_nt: TGCAGTGCTAGAGATCTCGGACTTCGGGGCGAGCAGTACTTC
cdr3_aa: CSARDLGLRGEQYF

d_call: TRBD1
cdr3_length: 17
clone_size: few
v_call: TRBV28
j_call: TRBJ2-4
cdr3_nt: TGTGCCAGCAGTTCCGGACAGGGAAGGGTAGCCAAAAACATTCAGTACTTC
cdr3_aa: CASSSGQGRVAKNIQYF

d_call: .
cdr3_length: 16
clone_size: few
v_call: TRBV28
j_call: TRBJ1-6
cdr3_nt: TGTGCCAGCAGTTCCTTGCTTGGGGGCCGTGGTTCACCCCTCCACTTT
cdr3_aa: CASSSLLGGRGSPLHF

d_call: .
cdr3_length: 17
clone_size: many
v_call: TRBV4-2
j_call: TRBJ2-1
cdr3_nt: TGTGCCAGCAGCCAAGAATCGGACGGAAATCCATACAATGAGCAGTTCTTC
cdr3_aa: CASSQESDGNPYNEQFF

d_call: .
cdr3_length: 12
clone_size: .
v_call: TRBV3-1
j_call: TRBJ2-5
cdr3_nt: TGTGCCAGCAGCCAAGATATGCAGACCCAGTACTTC
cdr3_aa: CASSQDMQTQYF

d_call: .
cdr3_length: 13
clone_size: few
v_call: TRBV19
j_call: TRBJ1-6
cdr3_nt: TGTGCCAGCCGGGACTCCTATAATTCACCCCTCCACTTT
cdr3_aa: CASRDSYNSPLHF

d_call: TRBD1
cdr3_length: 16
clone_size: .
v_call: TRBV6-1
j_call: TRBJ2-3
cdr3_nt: TGTGCCAGCAGTGTCTTAGGGGGCGAAGGCACAGATACGCAGTATTTT
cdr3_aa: CASSVLGGEGTDTQYF

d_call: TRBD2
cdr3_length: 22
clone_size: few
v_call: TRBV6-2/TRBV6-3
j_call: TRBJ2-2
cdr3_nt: TGTGCCAGCAGTTACTCGAGAGACCAATTCGGGCTAGCGGGAGGGAGGACCGGGGAGCTGTTTTTT
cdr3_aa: CASSYSRDQFGLAGGRTGELFF

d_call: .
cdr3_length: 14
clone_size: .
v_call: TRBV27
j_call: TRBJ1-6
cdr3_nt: TGTGCCAGCAGCCTGGGGGACACAAATTCACCCCTCCACTTT
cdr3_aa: CASSLGDTNSPLHF

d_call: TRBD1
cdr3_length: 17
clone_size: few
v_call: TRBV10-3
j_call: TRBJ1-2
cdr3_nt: TGTGCCATCAGTGAGTCAGACGCCCCGACAGGGACCTATGGCTACACCTTC
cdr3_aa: CAISESDAPTGTYGYTF

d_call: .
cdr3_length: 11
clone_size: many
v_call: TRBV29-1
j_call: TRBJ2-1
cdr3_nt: TGCAGCGTTCTTCGATGGAATGAGCAGTTCTTC
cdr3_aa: CSVLRWNEQFF

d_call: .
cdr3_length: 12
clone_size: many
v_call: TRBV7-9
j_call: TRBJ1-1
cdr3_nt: TGTGCCAGCAGTTCTCAGGGGCTAGAAGCTTTCTTT
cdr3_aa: CASSSQGLEAFF

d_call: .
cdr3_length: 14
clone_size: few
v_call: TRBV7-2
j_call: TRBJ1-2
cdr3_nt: TGTGCCAGCAGTCCGTTTTCCAGCAACTATGGCTACACCTTC
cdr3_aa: CASSPFSSNYGYTF

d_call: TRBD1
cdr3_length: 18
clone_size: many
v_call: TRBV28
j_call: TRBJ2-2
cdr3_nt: TGTGCCAGCAGCTTTACCCTCCCTGACAGGGTGAACACCGGGGAGCTGTTTTTT
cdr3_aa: CASSFTLPDRVNTGELFF

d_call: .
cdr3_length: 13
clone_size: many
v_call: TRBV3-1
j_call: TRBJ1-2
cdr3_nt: TGTGCCAGCAGTCTGTTGGGGTCCTATGGCTACACCTTC
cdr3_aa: CASSLLGSYGYTF

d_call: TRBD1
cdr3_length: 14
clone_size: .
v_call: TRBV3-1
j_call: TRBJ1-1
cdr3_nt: TGTGCCAGCAGCCAAAGACGCGCAGGGGGTCGAGCTTTCTTT
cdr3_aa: CASSQRRAGGRAFF

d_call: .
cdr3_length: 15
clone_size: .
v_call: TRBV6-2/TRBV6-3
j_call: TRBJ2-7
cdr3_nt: TGTGCCAGCAGTTTTACGGGGGACTCCGCCTACGAGCAGTACTTC
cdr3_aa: CASSFTGDSAYEQYF

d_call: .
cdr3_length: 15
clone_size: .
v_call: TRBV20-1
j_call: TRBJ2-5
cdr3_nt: TGCAGTGGGATTGATCGGACTCTGGGTGGAGAGACCCAGTACTTC
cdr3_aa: CSGIDRTLGGETQYF

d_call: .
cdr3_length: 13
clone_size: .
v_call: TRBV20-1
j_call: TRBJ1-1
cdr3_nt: TGCAGTGCTTCCGGGGCCCCGAGGACTGAAGCTTTCTTT
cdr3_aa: CSASGAPRTEAFF

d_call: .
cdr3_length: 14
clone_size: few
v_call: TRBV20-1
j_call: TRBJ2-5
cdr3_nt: TGCAGTGCTAGAGATATTGGCGCTGGGGAGACCCAGTACTTC
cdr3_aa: CSARDIGAGETQYF

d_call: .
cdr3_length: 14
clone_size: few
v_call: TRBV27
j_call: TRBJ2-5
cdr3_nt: TGTGCCAGCAGAGATACTTGGCTTAAAGAGACCCAGTACTTC
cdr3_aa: CASRDTWLKETQYF

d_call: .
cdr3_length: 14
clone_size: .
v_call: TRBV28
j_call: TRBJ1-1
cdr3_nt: TGTGCCAGCAGCTGGGGGACTGTGAACACTGAAGCTTTCTTT
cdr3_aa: CASSWGTVNTEAFF

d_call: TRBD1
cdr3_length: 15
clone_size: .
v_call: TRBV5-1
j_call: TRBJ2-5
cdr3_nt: TGCGCCAGCAGCTCCGGGACAGGGACGGAGGAGACCCAGTACTTC
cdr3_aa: CASSSGTGTEETQYF

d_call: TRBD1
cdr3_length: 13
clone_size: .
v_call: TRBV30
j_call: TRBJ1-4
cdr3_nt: TGTGCCTGGAGAGGGACAGGGAGTGAAAAACTGTTTTTT
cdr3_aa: CAWRGTGSEKLFF

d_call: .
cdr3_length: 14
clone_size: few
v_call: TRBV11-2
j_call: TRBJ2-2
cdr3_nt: TGTGCCAGCACCTACACCGGGGGAACCGGGGAGCTGTTTTTT
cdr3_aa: CASTYTGGTGELFF

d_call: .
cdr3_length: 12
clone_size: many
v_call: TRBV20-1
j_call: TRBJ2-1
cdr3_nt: TGCAGTGCGAAAATTCAGTACAATGAGCAGTTCTTC
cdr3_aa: CSAKIQYNEQFF

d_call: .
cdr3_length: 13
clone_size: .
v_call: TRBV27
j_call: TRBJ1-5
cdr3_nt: TGTGCCAGCAGGGGGCATAGCAATCAGCCCCAGCATTTT
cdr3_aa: CASRGHSNQPQHF

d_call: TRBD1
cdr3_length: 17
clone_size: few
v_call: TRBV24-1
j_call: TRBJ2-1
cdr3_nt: TGTGCCACCCAATTGGACAGGGGGCTAGGGAGGGACAATGAGCAGTTCTTC
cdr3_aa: CATQLDRGLGRDNEQFF

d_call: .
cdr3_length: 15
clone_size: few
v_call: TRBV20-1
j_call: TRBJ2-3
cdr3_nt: TGCAGTGCTAGAGATTGGGCCTCCGGCACAGATACGCAGTATTTT
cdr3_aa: CSARDWASGTDTQYF

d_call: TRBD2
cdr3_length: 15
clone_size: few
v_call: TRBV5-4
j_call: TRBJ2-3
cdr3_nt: TGTGCCAGCCGGGGGGGGGGCCCTTACACAGATACGCAGTATTTT
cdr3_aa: CASRGGGPYTDTQYF

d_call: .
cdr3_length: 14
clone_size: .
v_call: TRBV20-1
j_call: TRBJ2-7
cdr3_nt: TGCAGTGCTAGAGATCACAGGTGGTCCTACGAGCAGTACTTC
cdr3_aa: CSARDHRWSYEQYF

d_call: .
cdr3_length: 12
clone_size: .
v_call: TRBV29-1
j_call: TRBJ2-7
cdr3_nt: TGCAGCGTCACCGGGAGATTTTACGAGCAGTACTTC
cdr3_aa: CSVTGRFYEQYF

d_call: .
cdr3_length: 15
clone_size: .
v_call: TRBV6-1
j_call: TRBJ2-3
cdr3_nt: TGTGCCAGCAGTGACCAGGGGGGGTTCGGGAATACGCAGTATTTT
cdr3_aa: CASSDQGGFGNTQYF

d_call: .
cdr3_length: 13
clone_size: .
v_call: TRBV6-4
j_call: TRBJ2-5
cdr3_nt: TGTGCCAGCAGCCCGGCACCCCAAAAGACCCAGTACTTC
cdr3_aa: CASSPAPQKTQYF

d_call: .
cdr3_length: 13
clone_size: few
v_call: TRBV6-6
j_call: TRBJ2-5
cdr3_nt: TGTGCCAGCAGTTTGACGACTGAAGTAACCCAGTACTTC
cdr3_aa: CASSLTTEVTQYF

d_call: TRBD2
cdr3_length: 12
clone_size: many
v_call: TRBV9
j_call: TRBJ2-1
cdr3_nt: TGTGCCAGCAGCACGCGGGGGAATGAGCAGTTCTTC
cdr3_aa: CASSTRGNEQFF

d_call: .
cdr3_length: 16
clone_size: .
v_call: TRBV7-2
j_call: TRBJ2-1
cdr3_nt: TGTGCCAGCAGCCCCGGCGTCACAATCTCCTACAATGAGCAGTTCTTC
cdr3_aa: CASSPGVTISYNEQFF

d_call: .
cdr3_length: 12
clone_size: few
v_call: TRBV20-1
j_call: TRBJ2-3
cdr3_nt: TGCAGTGCTAGTTTAACGCCAGATACGCAGTATTTT
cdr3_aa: CSASLTPDTQYF

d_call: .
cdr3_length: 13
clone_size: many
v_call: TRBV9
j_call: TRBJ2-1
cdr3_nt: TGTGCCAGCAGCGCGACTTCAGGCAATGAGCAGTTCTTC
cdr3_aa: CASSATSGNEQFF

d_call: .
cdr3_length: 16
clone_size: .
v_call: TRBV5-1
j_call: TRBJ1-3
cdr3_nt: TGCGCCAGCAGCGTAGCGGGTCCTAGCTCTGGAAACACCATATATTTT
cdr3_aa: CASSVAGPSSGNTIYF

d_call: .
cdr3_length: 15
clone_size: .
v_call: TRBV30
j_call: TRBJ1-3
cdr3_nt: TGTGCCTGGAAGATAATGCGGCAGGGAGGAAACACCATATATTTT
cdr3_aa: CAWKIMRQGGNTIYF

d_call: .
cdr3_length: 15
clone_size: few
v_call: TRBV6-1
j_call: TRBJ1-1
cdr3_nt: TGTGCCAGCAGTCTTAAACCGTACGCAGAAACTGAAGCTTTCTTT
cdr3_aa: CASSLKPYAETEAFF

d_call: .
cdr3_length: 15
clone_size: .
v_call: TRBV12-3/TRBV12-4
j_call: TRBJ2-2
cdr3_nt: TGTGCCAGCAGTTTAGATCGCGGGATGACCGGGGAGCTGTTTTTT
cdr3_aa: CASSLDRGMTGELFF

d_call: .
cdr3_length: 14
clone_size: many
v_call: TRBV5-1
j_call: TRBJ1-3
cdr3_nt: TGCGCCAGCAGCTTGACTGGAACTGGAAACACCATATATTTT
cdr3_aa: CASSLTGTGNTIYF

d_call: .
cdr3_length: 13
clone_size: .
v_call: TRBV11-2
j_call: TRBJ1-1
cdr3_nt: TGTGCCAGCAGCTTAGCACTCTACACTGAAGCTTTCTTT
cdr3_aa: CASSLALYTEAFF

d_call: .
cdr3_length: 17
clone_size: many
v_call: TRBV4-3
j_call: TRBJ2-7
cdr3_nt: TGCGCCAGCAGCCAAGGAATCGTGGGGCTGGAAGGATCCGAGCAGTACTTC
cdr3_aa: CASSQGIVGLEGSEQYF

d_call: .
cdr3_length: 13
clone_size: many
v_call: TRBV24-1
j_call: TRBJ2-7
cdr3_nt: TGTGCCACCTCGGGTCGACAGTCCTACGAGCAGTACTTC
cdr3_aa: CATSGRQSYEQYF

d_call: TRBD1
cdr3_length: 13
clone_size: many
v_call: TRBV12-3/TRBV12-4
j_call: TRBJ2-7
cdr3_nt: TGTGCCAGCAGTTTAAGACAGGGACAGGAGCAGTACTTC
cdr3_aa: CASSLRQGQEQYF

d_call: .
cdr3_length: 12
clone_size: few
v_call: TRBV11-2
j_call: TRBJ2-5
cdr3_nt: TGTGCCAGCAGCTCCATCGGGTGGGCCCAGTACTTC
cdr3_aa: CASSSIGWAQYF